Below, 9 T cell receptor beta chains from the same sample are listed, as sequenced in a study of blood T cell repertoires in COVID-19. Generated by immunoSEQ multiplex PCR, the TCRdb table keeps only in-frame clones and is missing some. The profile covers tens of thousands of clones, with about 89% appearing a single time and roughly 8% taken by the ten largest. The sequenced sample was peripheral blood. All receptors derive from a man in his fifties with active COVID-19.

The CDR3 loop is CASSSQGTSDYEQYF. CDR3 DNA sequence: TGTGCCAGCAGTTCCCAGGGGACTAGCGACTACGAGCAGTACTTC. This chain uses TRBV27 with TRBJ2-7, with 10 bases fitting TRBD2. The CDR3 contains 15 residues. Germline assignment: CDR1 MNHEY and CDR2 SMNVEV (reference sequence). Losses at the gene ends were 4 bases for V and 3 bases for J; bases not matched to a gene: 6.

V gene TRBV30 combines with J gene TRBJ1-6, with 8 bases aligning to TRBD1. Germline V gene sequence: CDR1 GTSNPN, CDR2 SVGIG (reference sequence). V lost 4 bases and J lost 11; bases outside the gene matches: 4. CDR3 length: 12 residues. The CDR3 sequence: CAWKDRGPPLHF. CDR3 nucleotide sequence: TGTGCCTGGAAAGACAGGGGCCCACCCCTCCACTTT.

The J gene is TRBJ2-3, the V gene TRBV21-1; TRBD2, the table's D call, lacks a check against the DNA. TRBV21-1 is annotated as a pseudogene. This CDR3 comprises 16 residues. The CDR3 here is CASGMFGVEDADTQYF. For the CDR3, the DNA is TGTGCCAGCGGGATGTTCGGTGTGGAGGATGCAGATACGCAGTATTTT.

The genes are TRBV30 and TRBJ2-5, with TRBD1 identical over 7 bases. This CDR3 is 16 amino acids long. CDR1 is GTSNPN and CDR2 is SVGIG in the germline V gene (reference sequence). Trimming cost V 3 bases and J 0 bases; bases outside gene matches: 10. CDR3 coding DNA: TGTGCCTGGAGGGTAACAGGGGCTGGGTACCAAGAGACCCAGTACTTC. It is translated as CAWRVTGAGYQETQYF.

The chain couples TRBV3-1 (or the pseudogene TRBV3-2) to TRBJ1-2; TRBD1 matches 9 bases. The CDR3 runs 16 residues. J was trimmed by 3 bases and V by 4 bases; bases with no gene match: 9. The V gene's germline CDR1 is LGHDT and CDR2 YNNKEL (reference sequence). CDR3 region: CASSLRDRAAHYGYTF. CDR3 nucleotide sequence: TGTGCCAGCAGCCTTCGGGACAGGGCAGCGCACTATGGCTACACCTTC.

The V gene is TRBV7-2, the J gene TRBJ2-7; 7 positions agree with TRBD2. This CDR3 is 15 amino acids long. Germline CDR1 SGHTA, CDR2 FQGNSA. V dropped 1 base and J dropped 0; count of bases not matched to a gene: 3. The CDR3, as DNA: TGTGCCAGCAGCTTAGGGGGGGGGAGCTCCTACGAGCAGTACTTC. Its translation: CASSLGGGSSYEQYF.

This sequence joins TRBV20-1 and TRBJ1-1; 7 bases align to TRBD1. Germline values: CDR1 DFQATT, CDR2 SNEGSKA (reference sequence). V was clipped by 3 bases and J by 1 base; unmatched bases: 8. CDR3 size: 15 residues. CDR3 coding DNA: TGCAGTGCTAGTGATACAGGGGCACCGAACACTGAAGCTTTCTTT. Its translation: CSASDTGAPNTEAFF.

The rearrangement uses TRBV5-5 and TRBJ1-6; no clear D. V was shortened by 7 bases and J by 6 bases, with 11 bases between the two germline ends. Per the germline V gene, CDR1 is SGHKS and CDR2 is YYEKEE (reference sequence). The CDR3 loop spans 13 amino acids. Here the CDR3 reads CASETQVNSPLHF. For the CDR3, the DNA is TGTGCCAGCGAAACCCAGGTTAATTCACCCCTCCACTTT.

The genes are TRBV6-5 and TRBJ2-7, with TRBD2 matching over 7 bases. In germline, CDR1 is MNHEY, CDR2 SVGAGI. With 8 bases clipped from V and 0 bases from J, the junction kept 7 bases outside the gene matches. There are 14 residues in the CDR3. Written as DNA, the CDR3 is TGTGCCAGCTCCACGGGGACTAACTCCTACGAGCAGTACTTC. This sequence encodes CASSTGTNSYEQYF.